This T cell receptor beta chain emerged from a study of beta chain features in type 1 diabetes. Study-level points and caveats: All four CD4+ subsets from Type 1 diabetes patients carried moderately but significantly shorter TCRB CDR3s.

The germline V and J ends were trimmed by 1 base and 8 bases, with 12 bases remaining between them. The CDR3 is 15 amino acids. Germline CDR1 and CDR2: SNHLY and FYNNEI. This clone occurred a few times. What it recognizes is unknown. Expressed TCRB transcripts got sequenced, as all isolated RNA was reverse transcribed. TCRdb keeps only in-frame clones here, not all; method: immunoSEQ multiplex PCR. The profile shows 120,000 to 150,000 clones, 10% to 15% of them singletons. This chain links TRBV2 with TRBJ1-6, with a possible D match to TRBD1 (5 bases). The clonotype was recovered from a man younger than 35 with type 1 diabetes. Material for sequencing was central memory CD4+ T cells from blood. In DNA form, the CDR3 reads TGTGCCAGCAGTGAAGAAGGGGCTTCGTATTCACCCCTCCACTTT. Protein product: CASSEEGASYSPLHF.